This T cell receptor beta chain comes out of a study of blood T cell repertoires in COVID-19. TCRdb keeps only in-frame clones here, not all; method: immunoSEQ multiplex PCR. The sample holds about 50,000 clones, 85% to 90% seen once. Germline values: CDR1 SGDLS, CDR2 YYNGEE. There are 15 residues in the CDR3. The J segment lost 4 bases and the V segment lost 3 bases, leaving 5 bases of the junction unmatched. Sequencing was performed on peripheral blood. This sequence joins TRBV9 and TRBJ2-5; 11 bases are a match to TRBD1. This clonotype originated in a woman at least 80 years old with COVID-19, enrolled during active disease. The CDR3 loop is CASSAGTGGRETQYF. CDR3 bases: TGTGCCAGCAGCGCCGGGACAGGGGGAAGAGAGACCCAGTACTTC. The full variable domain, rest sourced from reference TRBV9 and TRBJ2-5, is DSGVTQTPKHLITATGQRVTLRCSPRSGDLSVYWYQQSLDQGLQFLIQYYNGEERAKGNILERFSAQQFPDLHSELNLSSLELGDSALYFCASSAGTGGRETQYFGPGTRLLVL.